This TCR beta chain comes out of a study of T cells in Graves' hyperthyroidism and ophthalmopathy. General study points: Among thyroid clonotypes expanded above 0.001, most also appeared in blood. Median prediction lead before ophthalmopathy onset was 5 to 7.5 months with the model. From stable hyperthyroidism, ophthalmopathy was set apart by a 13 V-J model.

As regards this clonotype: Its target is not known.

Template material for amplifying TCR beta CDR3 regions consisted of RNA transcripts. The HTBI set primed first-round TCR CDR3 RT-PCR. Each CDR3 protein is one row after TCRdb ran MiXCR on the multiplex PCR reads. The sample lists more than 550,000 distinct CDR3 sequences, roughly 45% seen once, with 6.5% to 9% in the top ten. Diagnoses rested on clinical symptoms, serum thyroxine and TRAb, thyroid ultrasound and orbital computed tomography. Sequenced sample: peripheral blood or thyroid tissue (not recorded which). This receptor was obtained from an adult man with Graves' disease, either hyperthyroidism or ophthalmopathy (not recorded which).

The DNA of the CDR3 is TGCAGTGCCAGCAGCGTAGTGCCGGGGGAACCCTCTGGAAACACCATATATTTT. Protein product: CSASSVVPGEPSGNTIYF. The chain carries TRBV20-1 and TRBJ1-3; D perhaps matches TRBD1 (5 bases). The CDR3 extends over 18 amino acids. The V end lost 6 bases, the J end lost 0 bases, and 24 bases lay between the germline ends. Germline CDR1 DFQATT, CDR2 SNEGSKA (reference sequence).